This TCR beta chain comes out of a study of blood T cells in healthy people across ages. A second PCR of 7 to 11 cycles used a sample-barcoded 5' primer and a J-beta primer mix. No fewer than 3 million CDR3-containing paired-end reads came from each sample. TCRdb reprocessed the 5' RACE reads with MiXCR, giving one entry per CDR3 protein. The sample records fewer than 600,000 distinct CDR3 sequences, 25% to 35% being singletons. Germline V gene data show CDR1 as SQVTM and CDR2 as ANQGSEA. CDR3 length: 16 amino acids. V gave up 0 bases and J gave up 0 bases, with 12 bases separating them. Study outcomes and limitations: It was not known whether donors were CMV positive (a possible confounder of expanded clonotype changes).

This clonotype was seen a handful of times. Its specificity is not known. These data were also filed under a second study, of T cells of mothers and their children. As reported in that work: Sample barcodes plus 2-4 random nucleotides came from the M1S primer. Related mother-child pairs showed slightly higher but non-significant overlap than unrelated pairs.

The receptor was derived from a boy aged 2 to 9 in good health. Sequencing was performed on blood. The chain joins TRBV29-1 to TRBJ2-1; weak D call: TRBD2 (5 bases). This chain's CDR3 is CSVEDPRESSYNEQFF. DNA for the CDR3: TGCAGCGTTGAAGATCCGAGGGAGAGCTCCTACAATGAGCAGTTCTTC.